The following is a T cell receptor beta chain sequence with its context. The same CDR3 also results from other DNA sequences found in this sample. The data originate from a study of blood T cell repertoires in COVID-19. The V gene's germline CDR1 is SGHRS and CDR2 YFSETQ. This CDR3 has 13 amino acids. V gave up 4 bases and J gave up 6 bases; unmatched junction bases: 5. Data came from immunoSEQ multiplex PCR; TCRdb stores just in-frame clones and leaves some out. Among fewer than 300,000 clones listed, roughly 80% were seen once. Sequencing was carried out using peripheral blood. The TCR comes from a person aged 70 to 85 with COVID-19, enrolled during active disease. The chain links TRBV5-1 to TRBJ2-3; TRBD1 agrees at 7 bases. The CDR3 DNA sequence: TGCGCCAGCAGCCCGACAGGGACGGATACGCAGTATTTT. Translating gives CASSPTGTDTQYF.